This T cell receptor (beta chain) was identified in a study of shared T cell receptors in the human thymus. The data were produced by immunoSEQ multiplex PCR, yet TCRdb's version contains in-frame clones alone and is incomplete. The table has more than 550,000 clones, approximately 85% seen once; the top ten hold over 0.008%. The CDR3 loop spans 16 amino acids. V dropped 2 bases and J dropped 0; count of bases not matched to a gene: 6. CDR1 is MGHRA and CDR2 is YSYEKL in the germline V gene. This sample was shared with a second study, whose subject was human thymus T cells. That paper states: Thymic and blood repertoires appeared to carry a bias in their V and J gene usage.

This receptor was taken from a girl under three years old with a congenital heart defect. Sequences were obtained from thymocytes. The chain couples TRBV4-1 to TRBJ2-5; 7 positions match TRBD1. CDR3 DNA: TGCGCCAGCAGCCAAATTGACAGGGTGTACCAAGAGACCCAGTACTTC. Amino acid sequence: CASSQIDRVYQETQYF.